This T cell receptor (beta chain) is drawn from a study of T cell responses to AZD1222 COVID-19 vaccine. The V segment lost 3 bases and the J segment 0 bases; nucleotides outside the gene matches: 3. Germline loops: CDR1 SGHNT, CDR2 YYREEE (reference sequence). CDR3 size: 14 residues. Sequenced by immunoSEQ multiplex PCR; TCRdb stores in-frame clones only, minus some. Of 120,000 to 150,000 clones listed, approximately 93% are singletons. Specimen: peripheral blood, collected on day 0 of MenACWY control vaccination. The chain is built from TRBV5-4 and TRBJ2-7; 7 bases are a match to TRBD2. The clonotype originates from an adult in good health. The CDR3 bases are TGTGCCAGCAGCTCGGCGGGGGTCTCCTACGAGCAGTACTTC. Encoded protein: CASSSAGVSYEQYF.